This T cell receptor (beta chain) comes out of a study of T cell clonotyping in hematopoietic cell transplantation. A word on this clone: What it binds is unknown.

Stated time point: recipient sample about 28 days before transplant, after cytoreduction. Study-wide results and limits: CD4 and CD8 repertoire contributions could not be separated without sorting.

V lost 10 bases, J lost 3 bases, and 9 bases lay in between. CDR3 length: 11 amino acids. From germline, CDR1 is MNHNS and CDR2 SASEGT. The repertoire was sequenced with immunoSEQ multiplex PCR; TCRdb's copy has only in-frame clones and lacks some. The table includes 25,000 to 30,000 clones, approximately 77% detected once. The chain couples TRBV6-1 to TRBJ1-2; D gene unclear. The sequence came from a man aged 35 to 55 with acute myeloid leukemia. Some clones in this sample may be carry-over from other donors' samples. The source material was peripheral blood mononuclear cells, sampled before stem cell transplant. The DNA of the CDR3 is TGTGCCACCACACCCTACTATGGCTACACCTTC. It translates to CATTPYYGYTF.